What follows are 9 T cell receptor beta chains derived from one specimen sequenced in a study of blood T cell repertoires in COVID-19. Method: immunoSEQ multiplex PCR; TCRdb's copy keeps in-frame clones and lacks some. The table lists fewer than 250,000 clones, less than 90% of them singletons, with 1.1% in the top ten. Specimen: peripheral blood. Every receptor here comes from a man aged 30 to 45 with acute or convalescent COVID-19.

The V gene is TRBV7-2, the J gene TRBJ2-7; TRBD2 is a possible D gene (5 bases). V lost 5 bases to trimming and J lost 8 bases, with 22 bases between them. This CDR3 spans 15 amino acids. Looked up from germline, CDR1 is SGHTA and CDR2 is FQGNSA. The CDR3 bases are TGTGCCAGCAGCGTTTCCACGACGCGGGCCTATAAGCAGTACTTC. This sequence encodes CASSVSTTRAYKQYF.

This sequence joins TRBV5-1 and TRBJ2-7; a weak D match, TRBD1 (6 bases). Germline V gene sequence: CDR1 SGHRS, CDR2 YFSETQ. V lost 7 bases and J lost 6, with 14 bases in between. This CDR3 comprises 12 residues. CDR3 DNA sequence: TGCGCCAGCGCTACAGGGCCCTCCGAGCAGTACTTC. It encodes CASATGPSEQYF.

This clone was counted at least ten times. This chain connects TRBV6-6 to TRBJ1-2, with D possibly being TRBD1 (5 bases). CDR3 length: 13 amino acids. Between the trimmed V and J ends, which lost 4 bases and 7 bases, there was a span of 13 bases. CDR1 MNHNY and CDR2 SVGAGI come from the germline V gene (reference sequence). The CDR3 spells CASSSNGQAGYTF. The DNA for the CDR3 is TGTGCCAGCAGTTCGAACGGACAAGCTGGCTACACCTTC.

V usage is TRBV5-6 and J usage is TRBJ2-7; possibly TRBD2 for D (5 bases). The germline V gene has CDR1 SGHDT and CDR2 YYEEEE. With 0 bases removed from V and 0 bases from J, the gap between germline ends came to 10 bases. This CDR3 region has 15 residues. The CDR3: CASSLAGTFSYEQYF. CDR3 nucleotides: TGTGCCAGCAGCTTGGCGGGAACATTCTCCTACGAGCAGTACTTC.

The rearrangement uses TRBV7-2 and TRBJ2-3; TRBD2 might be the D (6 bases). The CDR3 runs 16 residues. Trimming pared 3 bases from V and 3 bases from J, leaving 16 bases between. The germline CDR1 and CDR2 sequences are SGHTA and FQGNSA. CDR3 sequence: CASSLGGLSLTDTQYF. For the CDR3, the DNA is TGTGCCAGCAGCTTGGGGGGATTAAGCCTGACAGATACGCAGTATTTT.

The CDR3 reads CASSGGGGGEKLFF. The CDR3 DNA follows: TGTGCCAGCAGCGGAGGGGGGGGCGGTGAAAAACTGTTTTTT. V and J are TRBV7-8 and TRBJ1-4; D possibly corresponds to TRBD1 (6 bases). Trimming removed 5 bases at V and 7 bases at J, with 14 bases between. Germline assignment: CDR1 SGHVS and CDR2 FQNEAQ. CDR3 length equals 14 residues. The whole variable domain, remainder taken from reference TRBV7-8 and TRBJ1-4, is GAGVSQSPRYKVAKRGQDVALRCDPISGHVSLFWYQQALGQGPEFLTYFQNEAQLDKSGLPSDRFFAERPEGSVSTLKIQRTQQEDSAVYLCASSGGGGGEKLFFGSGTQLSVL.

This clone was recorded many times. The rearrangement uses TRBV6-5 and TRBJ2-3; D is unresolved. CDR1 and CDR2 from the germline V gene are MNHEY and SVGAGI. The CDR3 loop spans 14 amino acids. Trimming removed 0 bases from V and 11 bases from J, with 15 bases in between. The CDR3 coding sequence is TGTGCCAGCAGTTACTCGAATTCCCTCCCCGGGCAGTATTTT. It yields the protein CASSYSNSLPGQYF.

The rearrangement joins TRBV7-9 to TRBJ1-3; weak D call: TRBD1 (5 bases). The CDR3 is made up of 18 amino acids. Trimming took 6 bases from V and 0 from J, leaving 21 bases between them. Germline V gene lookup returns CDR1 SEHNR and CDR2 FQNEAQ (reference sequence). The CDR3 DNA reads TGTGCCAGCAGTACGGGACTTCTTACTTCCAGCTCTGGAAACACCATATATTTT. It is translated as CASSTGLLTSSSGNTIYF.

The V and J genes are TRBV27 and TRBJ1-1, with D unresolved. The ends were cut back, 5 bases at V and 1 base at J, with 14 bases in the middle. The CDR3 runs 15 residues. The germline gives CDR1 MNHEY, CDR2 SMNVEV (reference sequence). CDR3 DNA sequence: TGTGCCAGCAGTCCGAGATGGGCGACGAACACTGAAGCTTTCTTT. It codes for CASSPRWATNTEAFF.